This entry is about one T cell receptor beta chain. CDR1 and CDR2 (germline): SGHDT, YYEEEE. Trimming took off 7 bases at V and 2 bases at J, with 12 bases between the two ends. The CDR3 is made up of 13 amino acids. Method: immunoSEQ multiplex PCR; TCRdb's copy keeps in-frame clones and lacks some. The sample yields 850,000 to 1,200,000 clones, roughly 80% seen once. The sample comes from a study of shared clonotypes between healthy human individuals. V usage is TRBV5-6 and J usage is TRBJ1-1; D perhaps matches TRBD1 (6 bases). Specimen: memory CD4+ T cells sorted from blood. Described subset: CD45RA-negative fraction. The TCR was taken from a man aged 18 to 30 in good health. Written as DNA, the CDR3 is TGTGCCAGCCATACAGGGACCAACACTGAAGCTTTCTTT. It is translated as CASHTGTNTEAFF. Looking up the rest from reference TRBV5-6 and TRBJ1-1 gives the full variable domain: DAGVTQSPTHLIKTRGQQVTLRCSPKSGHDTVSWYQQALGQGPQFIFQYYEEEERQRGNFPDRFSGHQFPNYSSELNVNALLLGDSALYLCASHTGTNTEAFFGQGTRLTVV.